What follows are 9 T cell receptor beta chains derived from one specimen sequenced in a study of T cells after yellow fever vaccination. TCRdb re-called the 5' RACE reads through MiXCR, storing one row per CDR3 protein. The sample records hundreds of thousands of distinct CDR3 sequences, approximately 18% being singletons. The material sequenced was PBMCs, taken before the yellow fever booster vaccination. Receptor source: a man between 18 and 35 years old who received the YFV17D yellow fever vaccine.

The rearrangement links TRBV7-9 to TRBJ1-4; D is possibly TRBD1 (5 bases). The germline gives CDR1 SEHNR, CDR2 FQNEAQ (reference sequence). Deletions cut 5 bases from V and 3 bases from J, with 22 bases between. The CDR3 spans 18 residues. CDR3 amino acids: CASSDGTGEEGANEKLFF. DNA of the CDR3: TGTGCCAGCAGCGACGGGACCGGGGAAGAGGGTGCTAATGAAAAACTGTTTTTT.

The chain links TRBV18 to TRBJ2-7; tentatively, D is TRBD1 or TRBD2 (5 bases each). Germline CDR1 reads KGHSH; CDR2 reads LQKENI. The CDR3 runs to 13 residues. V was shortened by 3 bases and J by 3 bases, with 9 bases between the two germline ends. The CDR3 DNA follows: TGTGCCAGCTCACCTGGGACGAACTACGAGCAGTACGTC. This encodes CASSPGTNYEQYV.

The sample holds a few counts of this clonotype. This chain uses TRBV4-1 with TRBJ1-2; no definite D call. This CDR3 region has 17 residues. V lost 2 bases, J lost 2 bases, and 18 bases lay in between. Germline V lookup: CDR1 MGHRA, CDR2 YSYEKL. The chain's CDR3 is CASSQTLGLTENYGYTF. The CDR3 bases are TGCGCCAGCAGCCAAACCCTTGGGTTGACGGAGAACTATGGCTACACCTTC.

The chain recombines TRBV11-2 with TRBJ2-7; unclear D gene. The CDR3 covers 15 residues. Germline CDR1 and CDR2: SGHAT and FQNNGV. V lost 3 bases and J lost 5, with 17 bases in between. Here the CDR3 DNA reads TGTGCCAGCAGCTTCGGGCAGTACCCGGCGGACGAGCAGTACGTC. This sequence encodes CASSFGQYPADEQYV.

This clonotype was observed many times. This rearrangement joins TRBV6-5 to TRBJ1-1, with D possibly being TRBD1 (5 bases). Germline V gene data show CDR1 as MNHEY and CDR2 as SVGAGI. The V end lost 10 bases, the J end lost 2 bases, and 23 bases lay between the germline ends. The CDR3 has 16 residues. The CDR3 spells CATKGWTRDENTEAFF. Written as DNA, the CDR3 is TGTGCCACCAAGGGGTGGACCAGGGATGAAAACACTGAAGCTTTCTTT.

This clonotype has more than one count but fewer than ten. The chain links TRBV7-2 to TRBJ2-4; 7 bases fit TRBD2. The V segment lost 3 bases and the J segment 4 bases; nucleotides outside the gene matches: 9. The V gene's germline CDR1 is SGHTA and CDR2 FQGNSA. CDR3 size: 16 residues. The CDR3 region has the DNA TGTGCCAGCAGCTTCTCCACACTCGGGGGGAAAAACATTCAGTACTTC. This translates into CASSFSTLGGKNIQYF.

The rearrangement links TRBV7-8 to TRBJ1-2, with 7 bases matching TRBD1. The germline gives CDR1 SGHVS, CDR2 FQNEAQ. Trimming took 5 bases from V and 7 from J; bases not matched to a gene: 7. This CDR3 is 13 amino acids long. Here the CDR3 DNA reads TGTGCCAGCAGCCAACAGGGGTTAATTGGCTACACCTTC. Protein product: CASSQQGLIGYTF.

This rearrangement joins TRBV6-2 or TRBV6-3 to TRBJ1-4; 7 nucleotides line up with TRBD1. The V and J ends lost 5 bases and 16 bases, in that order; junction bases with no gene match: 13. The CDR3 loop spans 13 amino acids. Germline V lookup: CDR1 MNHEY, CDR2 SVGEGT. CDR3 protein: CASSPGLDREEFF. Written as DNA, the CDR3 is TGTGCCAGCAGTCCGGGGCTTGACAGGGAAGAGTTTTTT.

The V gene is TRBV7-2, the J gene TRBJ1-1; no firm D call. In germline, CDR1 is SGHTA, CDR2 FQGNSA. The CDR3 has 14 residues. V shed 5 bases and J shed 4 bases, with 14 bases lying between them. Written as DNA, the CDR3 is TGTGCCAGCAGCCCCTGGGAGGGAGGCACTGAAGCTTTCTTT. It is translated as CASSPWEGGTEAFF.